The 29 T cell receptor beta chains listed next were all sequenced from one sample in a study of T cells in tuberculosis (dated by TCRdb to the late 2010s). Libraries were constructed by the immunoSEQ multiplex PCR assay. The table was pulled from immuneACCESS by TCRdb, which kept in-frame rearrangements only. Such tables lose some clones; where checked, under half of the loss comes from unresolved V genes, and the rest has no known cause. The sample profile shows some 34,000 clones; roughly 93% of them were found once. Of the sample, 6% to 7.5% is held by the ten largest clones. The sequenced sample was PBMCs. The receptors were sampled from a donor aged 10-29 years with latent tuberculosis or without tuberculosis infection.

The J gene is TRBJ1-1, the V gene TRBV5-6, with 7 bases lining up with TRBD1. J was trimmed by 4 bases and V by 3 bases; bases with no gene match: 6. The CDR3 runs to 14 residues. Germline CDR1 SGHDT, CDR2 YYEEEE. The CDR3 DNA follows: TGTGCCAGCAGCTACAGGGGCTGGAGCACTGAAGCTTTCTTT. This translates into CASSYRGWSTEAFF.

This rearrangement joins TRBV7-2 to TRBJ2-7, with a possible D match to TRBD2 (6 bases). The germline V gene encodes CDR1 SGHTA and CDR2 FQGNSA. The CDR3 covers 14 residues. The germline V and J ends were trimmed by 2 bases and 3 bases, with 11 bases remaining between them. The CDR3: CASSLYGGIYEQYF. In nucleotides, the CDR3 is TGTGCCAGCAGCTTATATGGGGGGATCTACGAGCAGTACTTC.

The chain links TRBV19 to TRBJ2-3; D is perhaps TRBD2 (7 bases). Germline V CDR1 and CDR2: LNHDA, SQIVND (reference sequence). The CDR3 totals 15 residues. Trimming stripped 4 bases from V and 2 bases from J, with 13 bases between. CDR3 sequence (DNA): TGTGCCAGTAGTAGGGGGGGCCGGGCCACAGATACGCAGTATTTT. Encoded protein: CASSRGGRATDTQYF. Complete variable domain (other parts from reference TRBV19 and TRBJ2-3): DGGITQSPKYLFRKEGQNVTLSCEQNLNHDAMYWYRQDPGQGLRLIYYSQIVNDFQKGDIAEGYSVSREKKESFPLTVTSAQKNPTAFYLCASSRGGRATDTQYFGPGTRLTVL.

This chain joins TRBV4-1 and TRBJ1-1; TRBD1 aligns across 7 bases. This CDR3 comprises 16 residues. Germline trimming cut 0 bases from V and 0 bases from J; bases unmatched to any gene: 4. Germline V CDR1 and CDR2: MGHRA, YSYEKL. For the CDR3, the DNA is TGCGCCAGCAGCCAAGATAGAGGGACAGTGAACACTGAAGCTTTCTTT. Its protein is CASSQDRGTVNTEAFF.

This chain links TRBV10-3 with TRBJ1-2; TRBD1 might be the D (6 bases). Germline CDR1 ENHRY, CDR2 SYGVKD. The CDR3 loop spans 15 amino acids. The V and J ends lost 0 bases and 1 base respectively, with 9 bases between them. CDR3 coding DNA: TGTGCCATCAGTGAGTCGAGGGGGAGTAACTATGGCTACACCTTC. This gives the protein CAISESRGSNYGYTF.

This clone was seen a single time. The rearrangement links TRBV5-4 to TRBJ2-3; no clear D gene. Trimming pared 6 bases from V and 6 bases from J, leaving 8 bases between. CDR3 size: 11 residues. Germline V lookup: CDR1 SGHNT, CDR2 YYREEE (reference sequence). CDR3 DNA: TGTGCCAGCACCCCCGGGGATACGCAGTATTTT. Residues: CASTPGDTQYF.

This chain connects TRBV30 to TRBJ2-2; the match to TRBD1 covers 7 bases. Germline CDR1 GTSNPN, CDR2 SVGIG (reference sequence). The CDR3 is made up of 14 amino acids. The ends lost 4 bases at V and 3 bases at J; junction bases unmatched: 5. The CDR3 bases are TGTGCCTGGAAACGGGACAGATACACCGGGGAGCTGTTTTTT. Its protein product is CAWKRDRYTGELFF.

CDR3 sequence (DNA): TGTGCCAGCAGTTACTCGGGTGCAGGGGGTGATGGCTACACCTTC. Its translation: CASSYSGAGGDGYTF. The V and J genes are TRBV6-5 and TRBJ1-2; the match to TRBD1 covers 7 bases. The CDR3 runs to 15 residues. Trimming at V came to 0 bases and at J to 6 bases, leaving 7 bases not matched to a gene. Germline CDR1 MNHEY, CDR2 SVGAGI.

The rearrangement links TRBV5-1 to TRBJ1-3; 7 nucleotides match TRBD1. V dropped 0 bases and J dropped 8; count of bases not matched to a gene: 8. The CDR3 runs 15 residues. From germline, CDR1 is SGHRS and CDR2 YFSETQ. CDR3 loop: CASSLAFRGSDTIYF. For the CDR3, the DNA is TGCGCCAGCAGCTTGGCCTTCAGGGGGTCAGACACCATATATTTT.

V usage is TRBV7-2 and J usage is TRBJ1-1, with D maybe TRBD1 (6 bases). The CDR3 runs to 14 residues. With 2 bases removed from V and 1 base from J, the gap between germline ends came to 8 bases. Germline V gene data show CDR1 as SGHTA and CDR2 as FQGNSA. CDR3 sequence (DNA): TGTGCCAGCAGCTTAAAGGGACAGAACACTGAAGCTTTCTTT. This translates into CASSLKGQNTEAFF.

The rearrangement uses TRBV13 and TRBJ2-7; 7 positions agree with TRBD1. Germline loops: CDR1 PRHDT, CDR2 FYEKMQ (reference sequence). There are 14 residues in the CDR3. Germline trimming cut 3 bases from V and 6 bases from J; bases unmatched to any gene: 8. The CDR3 reads CASSFLRQGFEQYF. The CDR3 DNA reads TGTGCCAGCAGCTTCCTCAGACAGGGATTCGAGCAGTACTTC.

J is TRBJ1-6 and V is TRBV5-6; maybe TRBD1 (5 bases). Germline loops: CDR1 SGHDT, CDR2 YYEEEE. CDR3 length: 12 amino acids. The V and J ends lost 0 bases and 15 bases respectively, with 10 bases between them. CDR3 nucleotides: TGTGCCAGCAGCTTGGACAGGATGAGCCTCCACTTT. Translation: CASSLDRMSLHF.

V is TRBV9 and J is TRBJ1-1, with TRBD1 as a possible D gene (5 bases). Trimming left V 3 bases short and J 4 bases short, with 16 bases between. Germline V gene data show CDR1 as SGDLS and CDR2 as YYNGEE. CDR3 length: 15 residues. The CDR3 sequence is CASSDILRVGTEAFF. CDR3 nucleotides: TGTGCCAGCAGCGACATCCTCAGGGTCGGCACTGAAGCTTTCTTT.

This clone appeared a single time. This sequence joins TRBV30 and TRBJ2-7, with 8 bases lining up with TRBD1. Germline-derived CDR1 and CDR2 are GTSNPN and SVGIG (reference sequence). The CDR3 runs to 13 residues. V was clipped by 0 bases and J by 3 bases; unmatched bases: 1. The CDR3 loop is CAWSVGTGYEQYF. The CDR3 nucleotides are TGTGCCTGGAGTGTAGGGACAGGCTACGAGCAGTACTTC.

This chain joins TRBV5-6 and TRBJ1-2, with 8 bases aligning to TRBD1. CDR3 length equals 13 residues. Germline V gene data show CDR1 as SGHDT and CDR2 as YYEEEE. With V trimmed by 0 bases and J by 6 bases, 1 base remained unmatched. The CDR3 coding sequence is TGTGCCAGCAGCTTGGACAGGGGGGATGGCTACACCTTC. It codes for CASSLDRGDGYTF.

The chain's CDR3 is CASSQAPVETEAFF. CDR3 sequence (DNA): TGCGCCAGCAGCCAGGCCCCCGTGGAGACTGAAGCTTTCTTT. V is TRBV4-3 and J is TRBJ1-1; D remains unclear. V shed 3 bases and J shed 5 bases, with 13 bases lying between them. This CDR3 contains 14 residues. Germline loops: CDR1 LGHNA, CDR2 YSLEER.

In its sample, this clone was seen once. The chain is built from TRBV27 and TRBJ2-3, with 13 bases identical to TRBD2. With V trimmed by 5 bases and J by 3 bases, 14 bases remained unmatched. The CDR3 sequence is 19 residues long. Germline V gene lookup returns CDR1 MNHEY and CDR2 SMNVEV (reference sequence). For the CDR3, the DNA is TGTGCCAGCAGTACACTAGCGGGGGGGTCGGGGGCCCGTACAGATACGCAGTATTTT. This translates into CASSTLAGGSGARTDTQYF.

About this clone: Compared with germline, one end of the junction differs, possibly owing to a read error. The rearrangement links TRBV27 to TRBJ2-1, with 8 bases identical to TRBD1. The CDR3 sequence is 16 residues long. Germline CDR1 is MNHEY and CDR2 is SMNVEV (reference sequence). CDR3 DNA sequence: TGTGCCAGCAGATTATCGCCAGGGGGCTATCACAATGAGCAGTTCTTC. Translating it yields CASRLSPGGYHNEQFF.

The V gene is TRBV6-6, the J gene TRBJ1-3; no firm D call. Germline loops: CDR1 MNHNY, CDR2 SVGAGI (reference sequence). The CDR3 consists of 14 residues. V lost 6 bases and J 4 bases, leaving 13 bases between the germline ends. CDR3: CASRAGVHGNTIYF. DNA of the CDR3: TGTGCCAGCAGGGCCGGGGTCCACGGAAACACCATATATTTT.

The CDR3 DNA is TGCGCCAGCAGCCCCGTAGGGCTAGCGGGGAAATCCTACGAGCAGTACTTC. Amino acid sequence: CASSPVGLAGKSYEQYF. J is TRBJ2-7 and V is TRBV4-1; TRBD2 matches at 9 bases. CDR3 size: 17 residues. Germline-derived CDR1 and CDR2 are MGHRA and YSYEKL. J gave up 1 base and V 4 bases, and 11 bases lay outside the gene matches.

This clone has just a few counts. The chain employs TRBV10-3 and TRBJ2-7; the D is unclear. V was cut by 4 bases and J by 5 bases, with 6 bases left in between. The CDR3 runs 11 residues. The V gene's germline CDR1 is ENHRY and CDR2 SYGVKD. The CDR3 protein is CAISGGDEQYF. CDR3 DNA: TGTGCCATCAGTGGAGGCGACGAGCAGTACTTC.

This clone was seen a single time. This chain connects TRBV14 to TRBJ2-3; 8 nucleotides agree with TRBD2. This CDR3 has 17 amino acids. The J segment lost 6 bases and the V segment lost 1 base, leaving 12 bases of the junction unmatched. Germline CDR1 is SGHDN and CDR2 is FVKESK. The CDR3 nucleotides are TGTGCCAGCAGCCAAGGATCTAGCGGGTTGGCGGGCGATACGCAGTATTTT. Translated, it gives CASSQGSSGLAGDTQYF. The complete variable domain, with remaining parts taken from reference TRBV14 and TRBJ2-3, reads EAGVTQFPSHSVIEKGQTVTLRCDPISGHDNLYWYRRVMGKEIKFLLHFVKESKQDESGMPNNRFLAERTGGTYSTLKVQPAELEDSGVYFCASSQGSSGLAGDTQYFGPGTRLTVL.

This rearrangement joins TRBV30 to TRBJ1-5; 7 bases align to TRBD1. This CDR3 comprises 16 residues. Per the germline V gene, CDR1 is GTSNPN and CDR2 is SVGIG (reference sequence). V lost 4 bases, J lost 0 bases, and 9 bases stayed unmatched. CDR3 nucleotides: TGTGCCTGGAATATCGGACAGGTGGATAGCAATCAGCCCCAGCATTTT. Translated, it gives CAWNIGQVDSNQPQHF.

This chain connects TRBV9 to TRBJ2-3; maybe TRBD1 (6 bases). Trimming pared 4 bases from V and 4 bases from J, leaving 13 bases between. CDR1 SGDLS and CDR2 YYNGEE come from the germline V gene. CDR3 length: 14 amino acids. Here the CDR3 reads CASSSNRAADTQYF. The DNA of the CDR3 is TGTGCCAGCAGCAGCAACAGGGCGGCAGATACGCAGTATTTT.

This clone was counted only a few times. V and J are TRBV6-5 and TRBJ1-5; D call uncertain. Germline CDR1 reads MNHEY; CDR2 reads SVGAGI. The CDR3 sequence is 11 residues long. Between the trimmed V and J ends, which lost 7 bases and 2 bases, there was a span of 3 bases. CDR3 coding DNA: TGTGCCAGCACGGGCAATCAGCCCCAGCATTTT. Amino acid sequence: CASTGNQPQHF.

This clone was observed a single time. The rearrangement links TRBV9 to TRBJ1-2; no clear D gene. The CDR3 is made up of 14 amino acids. Trimming took 0 bases from V and 2 from J, leaving 8 bases between them. The germline V gene encodes CDR1 SGDLS and CDR2 YYNGEE. The CDR3, as DNA: TGTGCCAGCAGCGTAGGTGAACAGAACTATGGCTACACCTTC. This codes for CASSVGEQNYGYTF. Complete variable domain (other parts from reference TRBV9 and TRBJ1-2): DSGVTQTPKHLITATGQRVTLRCSPRSGDLSVYWYQQSLDQGLQFLIQYYNGEERAKGNILERFSAQQFPDLHSELNLSSLELGDSALYFCASSVGEQNYGYTFGSGTRLTVV.

V gene TRBV19 combines with J gene TRBJ2-7, with a tentative D call TRBD1 (6 bases). The CDR3 totals 13 residues. Germline CDR1 and CDR2: LNHDA and SQIVND (reference sequence). V was shortened by 4 bases and J by 6 bases, with 13 bases between the two germline ends. The chain's CDR3 is CASSTGVKGEQYF. For the CDR3, the DNA is TGTGCCAGTAGTACAGGGGTCAAGGGCGAGCAGTACTTC.

This chain uses TRBV4-1 with TRBJ1-1; D unresolved. The CDR3 loop spans 14 amino acids. V was cut by 4 bases and J by 4 bases, with 13 bases left in between. Germline loops: CDR1 MGHRA, CDR2 YSYEKL. CDR3: CASSLLNVGTEAFF. The CDR3 DNA follows: TGCGCCAGCAGCCTTCTAAACGTTGGCACTGAAGCTTTCTTT.

V gene TRBV5-1 combines with J gene TRBJ1-4, with D perhaps TRBD1 (6 bases). V was pared by 4 bases and J by 5 bases, with 9 bases between. This CDR3 is 13 amino acids long. The germline V gene encodes CDR1 SGHRS and CDR2 YFSETQ. The CDR3, as DNA: TGCGCCAGCAGCGCTGGACAGAATGAAAAACTGTTTTTT. Its protein is CASSAGQNEKLFF.